What follows are 21 T cell receptor beta chains derived from one specimen sequenced in a study of CD8 T cells in ankylosing spondylitis. Findings of the study overall: Roughly eight highly homologous variants made up a TCR beta motif, and this motif appeared characteristic of ankylosing spondylitis blood.

MiXCR was run by TCRdb on the 5' RACE reads, yielding one entry per CDR3 protein. The sample consists of over 600,000 distinct CDR3 sequences, 19% of them appearing once. For these TCRs, the target antigens are not known. Source material: blood, either unsorted or a sorted T cell fraction (not recorded which). The source is a male donor with ankylosing spondylitis.

The chain has TRBV3-1 and TRBJ2-1; 13 bases are shared with TRBD2. Germline CDR1 LGHDT, CDR2 YNNKEL (reference sequence). The CDR3 has 16 residues. V gave up 4 bases and J gave up 8 bases; unmatched junction bases: 8. The CDR3 sequence: CASSPRTSGGLYEQFF. DNA of the CDR3: TGTGCCAGCAGCCCCAGGACTAGCGGGGGCTTATATGAGCAGTTCTTC.

Concerning this clonotype itself: One junction end does not reproduce the germline sequence, and a read error may be involved. V gene TRBV7-3 combines with J gene TRBJ2-1, with D possibly matching TRBD2 (7 bases). Germline V gene lookup returns CDR1 SGHTA and CDR2 FQGTGA. CDR3 length: 15 amino acids. CDR3 residues: CAISLGAGAYNEQFF. In nucleotides, the CDR3 is TGTGCCATCAGCTTAGGGGCGGGGGCTTACAATGAGCAGTTCTTC.

This clonotype was counted a few times. One end of the junction varies from germline; a read error may be responsible. V and J are TRBV12-3 or TRBV12-4 and TRBJ2-5; D gene uncertain. The CDR3 is made up of 12 amino acids. The CDR3 DNA follows: TGTGCCAGCAGTCTCACCTCCAGTTTATTGCAATTC. Its translation: CASSLTSSLLQF.

V and J are TRBV11-3 and TRBJ2-7; TRBD1 might be the D (6 bases). Trimming took 4 bases from V and 5 from J, leaving 15 bases between them. The CDR3 covers 14 residues. Per germline, CDR1 SGHNT and CDR2 YENEEA. The CDR3 protein is CASSSQGFVDEQYF. The CDR3 DNA reads TGTGCCAGCAGCTCCCAGGGGTTCGTTGACGAGCAGTACTTC.

V usage is TRBV7-9 and J usage is TRBJ2-2; D might be TRBD1 or TRBD2, each matching 5 bases. This CDR3 comprises 16 residues. In germline, CDR1 is SEHNR, CDR2 FQNEAQ (reference sequence). Trimming removed 8 bases from V and 5 bases from J, with 21 bases in between. The CDR3 sequence is CASLRGADKRTGELFF. The DNA for the CDR3 is TGTGCCAGCTTGAGGGGAGCGGACAAGAGGACCGGGGAGCTGTTTTTT. Complete variable domain (other parts from reference TRBV7-9 and TRBJ2-2): DTGVSQNPRHKITKRGQNVTFRCDPISEHNRLYWYRQTLGQGPEFLTYFQNEAQLEKSRLLSDRFSAERPKGSFSTLEIQRTEQGDSAMYLCASLRGADKRTGELFFGEGSRLTVL.

V and J are TRBV2 and TRBJ2-2, with TRBD2 identical over 9 bases. CDR1 SNHLY and CDR2 FYNNEI come from the germline V gene. The CDR3 runs 17 residues. V shed 10 bases and J 2 bases; nucleotides not matched to a gene: 14. DNA for the CDR3: TGTGCCACCCCAAAAGCGACTAGCGGAGGAAACACCGGGGAGCTGTTTTTT. This sequence encodes CATPKATSGGNTGELFF. Combining the CDR3 with reference TRBV2 and TRBJ2-2 gives the whole variable domain EPEVTQTPSHQVTQMGQEVILRCVPISNHLYFYWYRQILGQKVEFLVSFYNNEISEKSEIFDDQFSVERPDGSNFTLKIRSTKLEDSAMYFCATPKATSGGNTGELFFGEGSRLTVL.

The table lists this clonotype with a few counts. The gene calls are TRBV29-1 and TRBJ2-4; maybe TRBD2 (6 bases). Between the trimmed V and J ends, which lost 3 bases and 5 bases, there was a span of 14 bases. Germline CDR1 SQVTM, CDR2 ANQGSEA. The CDR3 is made up of 14 amino acids. The CDR3 DNA follows: TGCAGCGTTGATGTCCGGGGGATCGAAAACATTCAGTACTTC. Translating it yields CSVDVRGIENIQYF.

This clonotype was observed a few times. The chain combines TRBV28 with TRBJ2-4, with D perhaps given as TRBD1 or TRBD2 (5 bases each). CDR3 size: 18 residues. The V gene lost 3 bases and the J gene lost 2 bases, with 20 bases spanning the gap. The germline V gene encodes CDR1 MDHEN and CDR2 SYDVKM. CDR3 bases: TGTGCCAGCAGTTTGCCTCCAGGGTGGGAGTCCTCCAAAAACATTCAGTACTTC. Amino acid sequence: CASSLPPGWESSKNIQYF. The full variable domain, in which reference TRBV28 and TRBJ2-4 provide the parts outside the CDR3, is DVKVTQSSRYLVKRTGEKVFLECVQDMDHENMFWYRQDPGLGLRLIYFSYDVKMKEKGDIPEGYSVSREKKERFSLILESASTNQTSMYLCASSLPPGWESSKNIQYFGAGTRLSVL.

This clonotype was counted at least ten times. One end of the junction is discordant with germline, which a read error may explain. This rearrangement joins TRBV7-9 to TRBJ1-1, with no clear D. CDR1 SEHNR and CDR2 FQNEAQ come from the germline V gene (reference sequence). CDR3 size: 11 residues. CDR3 region: CASSSGLEAFF. The CDR3 nucleotides read TGCGCCAGCAGCAGCGGACTTGAAGCTTTCTTT.

The chain links TRBV18 to TRBJ1-6; D remains ambiguous. The CDR3 runs 15 residues. Germline V gene data show CDR1 as KGHSH and CDR2 as LQKENI. V gave up 4 bases and J gave up 9 bases, with 16 bases separating them. This chain's CDR3 is CASSQSVVTSSPLHF. Written as DNA, the CDR3 is TGTGCCAGCTCACAATCGGTGGTTACGAGTTCACCCCTCCACTTT.

This clonotype was seen only a few times. V is TRBV12-3 or TRBV12-4 and J is TRBJ2-1, with D perhaps being TRBD1 or TRBD2 (5 bases each). The CDR3 covers 16 residues. V lost 6 bases and J 0 bases, leaving 15 bases between the germline ends. CDR3 sequence: CASSSGTRSSYNEQFF. In DNA form, the CDR3 reads TGTGCCAGCAGCTCCGGGACCCGCAGCTCCTACAATGAGCAGTTCTTC.

The J gene is TRBJ1-5, the V gene TRBV12-3 or TRBV12-4; a weak D match, TRBD1 (6 bases). Trimming took off 6 bases at V and 4 bases at J, with 13 bases between the two ends. CDR3 size: 14 residues. CDR3 loop: CASRDDRSNQPQHF. DNA of the CDR3: TGTGCCAGCAGGGACGACAGGTCTAATCAGCCCCAGCATTTT.

This clonotype was detected only a few times. The V gene is TRBV7-2, the J gene TRBJ2-7; D uncertain. The CDR3 spans 15 residues. Germline values: CDR1 SGHTA, CDR2 FQGNSA. Trimming left V 0 bases short and J 2 bases short, with 11 bases between. The CDR3 here is CASSLAAALTYEQYF. In DNA form, the CDR3 reads TGTGCCAGCAGCTTAGCGGCAGCGCTGACCTACGAGCAGTACTTC. The complete variable domain, with remaining parts taken from reference TRBV7-2 and TRBJ2-7, reads GAGVSQSPSNKVTEKGKDVELRCDPISGHTALYWYRQSLGQGLEFLIYFQGNSAPDKSGLPSDRFSAERTGGSVSTLTIQRTQQEDSAVYLCASSLAAALTYEQYFGPGTRLTVT.

The J gene is TRBJ1-3, the V gene TRBV2; a weak D match, TRBD1 (5 bases). CDR3 length: 13 amino acids. Per germline, CDR1 SNHLY and CDR2 FYNNEI. Trimming pared 4 bases from V and 2 bases from J, leaving 6 bases between. The CDR3 sequence is CASSGRAGNTIYF. DNA for the CDR3: TGTGCCAGCAGTGGCAGGGCTGGAAACACCATATATTTT.

The J gene is TRBJ2-7, the V gene TRBV3-1, with D perhaps TRBD1 (6 bases). This CDR3 is 14 amino acids long. CDR1 and CDR2 (germline): LGHDT, YNNKEL (reference sequence). With 1 base removed from V and 5 bases from J, the gap between germline ends came to 12 bases. The CDR3 here is CASSQVKQGHEQYF. The CDR3, as DNA: TGTGCCAGCAGCCAAGTTAAACAGGGCCACGAGCAGTACTTC.

The chain joins TRBV7-2 to TRBJ1-5; D unclear. Trimming left V 5 bases short and J 6 bases short, with 14 bases between. Germline assignment: CDR1 SGHTA and CDR2 FQGNSA. This CDR3 is built from 14 residues. CDR3 coding DNA: TGTGCCAGCAGCCCAAGCTCGACACCTCAGCCCCAGCATTTT. Amino acids: CASSPSSTPQPQHF.

This clonotype was observed a handful of times. V gene TRBV7-9 combines with J gene TRBJ2-5; TRBD1 might be the D (7 bases). V shed 5 bases and J shed 2 bases, with 12 bases lying between them. The CDR3 contains 14 residues. Germline V CDR1 and CDR2: SEHNR, FQNEAQ (reference sequence). This chain's CDR3 is CASSHQGGQETQYF. Here the CDR3 DNA reads TGTGCCAGCAGCCACCAGGGGGGTCAAGAGACCCAGTACTTC.

This clonotype has a count of ten or more. The J gene is TRBJ1-1, the V gene TRBV12-3 or TRBV12-4; D uncertain. There are 14 residues in the CDR3. The germline V and J ends were trimmed by 3 bases and 1 base, with 9 bases remaining between them. CDR3 sequence: CASSLPRRNTEAFF. In DNA form, the CDR3 reads TGTGCCAGCAGTTTGCCACGGCGGAACACTGAAGCTTTCTTT.

This clonotype was seen many times. The J gene is TRBJ1-1, the V gene TRBV9; 9 bases align to TRBD1. The length of the CDR3 is 14 residues. The ends lost 3 bases at V and 5 bases at J; junction bases unmatched: 5. Germline lookup yields CDR1 SGDLS and CDR2 YYNGEE. CDR3 DNA: TGTGCCAGCAGCGCGGGACAGGGTGGTACTGAAGCTTTCTTT. Protein: CASSAGQGGTEAFF.

This chain joins TRBV4-1 and TRBJ2-1; 13 positions match TRBD2. Germline values: CDR1 MGHRA, CDR2 YSYEKL. V was clipped by 4 bases and J by 5 bases; unmatched bases: 5. The CDR3 contains 16 residues. The CDR3 sequence is CASSLWTSGSNNEQFF. The CDR3 region has the DNA TGCGCCAGCAGCCTATGGACTAGCGGGAGCAACAATGAGCAGTTCTTC.

This clonotype was counted between two and nine times. The J gene is TRBJ2-1, the V gene TRBV6-5; 9 bases align to TRBD2. This CDR3 comprises 15 residues. V shed 0 bases and J 8 bases; nucleotides not matched to a gene: 5. CDR1 is MNHEY and CDR2 is SVGAGI in the germline V gene. In nucleotides, the CDR3 is TGTGCCAGCAGTTACTCTGGCGGGGGGGCCTATGAGCAGTTCTTC. This sequence encodes CASSYSGGGAYEQFF.